Following are 24 T cell receptor beta chains from one sample sequenced in a study of blood T cell repertoires in COVID-19. Measured with immunoSEQ multiplex PCR; TCRdb has only the in-frame clones, and not every one. The table records fewer than 130,000 clones, almost 80% of them present only once. The specimen was peripheral blood. The receptors here all came from a woman of 80 years or more with active or convalescent COVID-19.

This sequence joins TRBV30 and TRBJ2-2, with 9 bases that match TRBD2. CDR1 is GTSNPN, CDR2 SVGIG, per germline (reference sequence). This CDR3 spans 17 amino acids. The junction had 6 bases not matched to a gene; V was cut back by 1 base and J by 0 bases. The CDR3 DNA reads TGTGCCTGGAGTGAGAGACTAGCGGCGGCGAACACCGGGGAGCTGTTTTTT. It is translated as CAWSERLAAANTGELFF.

CDR3 bases: TGTGCCTGGAGCGCCCGAGGGCCCAATGAGCAGTTCTTC. Its translation is CAWSARGPNEQFF. The V gene is TRBV30, the J gene TRBJ2-1; D perhaps matches TRBD2 (5 bases). The germline V and J ends were trimmed by 3 bases and 6 bases, with 12 bases remaining between them. CDR1 is GTSNPN and CDR2 is SVGIG in the germline V gene (reference sequence). The CDR3 length is 13 residues.

The J gene is TRBJ1-1, the V gene TRBV6-1, with unresolved D. Germline assignment: CDR1 MNHNS and CDR2 SASEGT. The CDR3 covers 15 residues. V lost 2 bases and J lost 6, with 16 bases in between. The CDR3 DNA reads as TGTGCCAGCAGTGAACTCGTTATGAATTCGGCTGAAGCTTTCTTT. Amino acid sequence: CASSELVMNSAEAFF.

The J gene is TRBJ2-7, the V gene TRBV9; 14 positions match TRBD2. CDR1 is SGDLS, CDR2 YYNGEE, per germline. This CDR3 is 17 amino acids long. Germline trimming cut 4 bases from V and 7 bases from J; bases unmatched to any gene: 13. The CDR3: CASSMSPTSGRAGEQYF. The CDR3 region has the DNA TGTGCCAGCAGCATGTCCCCGACTAGCGGGAGGGCTGGTGAGCAGTACTTC. Combining the CDR3 with reference TRBV9 and TRBJ2-7 gives the whole variable domain DSGVTQTPKHLITATGQRVTLRCSPRSGDLSVYWYQQSLDQGLQFLIQYYNGEERAKGNILERFSAQQFPDLHSELNLSSLELGDSALYFCASSMSPTSGRAGEQYFGPGTRLTVT.

The chain uses TRBV24-1 and TRBJ2-1; 10 bases align to TRBD2. The CDR3 is made up of 15 amino acids. J was trimmed by 6 bases and V by 3 bases; bases with no gene match: 4. CDR1 KGHDR and CDR2 SFDVKD come from the germline V gene. In DNA form, the CDR3 reads TGTGCCACCAGTGATCCTAGCGGGAGCGGCAATGAGCAGTTCTTC. Translation: CATSDPSGSGNEQFF.

The chain employs TRBV5-4 and TRBJ2-5, with TRBD2 as a possible D gene (7 bases). CDR3 length: 14 amino acids. CDR1 and CDR2 (germline): SGHNT, YYREEE (reference sequence). V was shortened by 3 bases and J by 5 bases, with 14 bases between the two germline ends. The CDR3 DNA reads as TGTGCCAGCAGCTCGCCGGGGGGCGGGGAGACCCAGTACTTC. Protein sequence: CASSSPGGGETQYF.

Here the CDR3 DNA reads TGTGCCAGCTCACCCTCGACAGGGTCCACTGAAGCTTTCTTT. Translating it yields CASSPSTGSTEAFF. The chain has TRBV18 and TRBJ1-1; TRBD1 matches 7 bases. CDR1 and CDR2 (germline): KGHSH, LQKENI. The CDR3 contains 14 residues. After removal of 3 bases from V and 4 bases from J, the junction contained 5 bases not matched to a gene.

The count of this clone is one. The chain couples TRBV5-1 to TRBJ2-1; 11 bases match TRBD1. The ends lost 5 bases at V and 1 base at J; junction bases unmatched: 14. Germline V gives CDR1 SGHRS, CDR2 YFSETQ. CDR3 length: 19 residues. The CDR3 DNA reads as TGCGCCAGCAGTCAGGAAGGACAGGGGGCAGGTCGGTCCTACAATGAGCAGTTCTTC. Residues: CASSQEGQGAGRSYNEQFF.

The genes are TRBV15 and TRBJ1-1; the D is unclear. The CDR3 extends over 13 amino acids. V was pared by 0 bases and J by 8 bases, with 10 bases between. CDR1 and CDR2 from the germline V gene are LNHNV and YYDKDF (reference sequence). CDR3 nucleotides: TGTGCCACCAGCAGAGATCTCGGGGTAGAAGCTTTCTTT. Its protein product is CATSRDLGVEAFF.

This chain connects TRBV19 to TRBJ2-1; TRBD2 might be the D (7 bases). CDR3 length equals 13 residues. Germline lookup yields CDR1 LNHDA and CDR2 SQIVND (reference sequence). V was cut by 7 bases and J by 8 bases, with 15 bases left in between. The CDR3 DNA is TGTGCCAGTACCACGAGGGGGGGAGATGAGCAGTTCTTC. Its translation is CASTTRGGDEQFF.

The chain couples TRBV10-3 to TRBJ2-1, with D perhaps matching TRBD1 (6 bases). Deletions cut 5 bases from V and 7 bases from J, with 15 bases between. From germline, CDR1 is ENHRY and CDR2 SYGVKD. The CDR3 sequence is 14 residues long. Here the CDR3 reads CAISRPSGVNEQFF. The CDR3 nucleotides read TGTGCCATCAGTAGACCCTCAGGGGTAAATGAGCAGTTCTTC.

This clone was recorded once. J is TRBJ2-3 and V is TRBV9; no firm D call. The CDR3 totals 13 residues. CDR1 and CDR2 from the germline V gene are SGDLS and YYNGEE. Trimming took 2 bases from V and 3 from J, leaving 7 bases between them. CDR3 nucleotide sequence: TGTGCCAGCAGCGTCCTGACAACAGATACGCAGTATTTT. Amino acid sequence: CASSVLTTDTQYF.

There are a few counts of this clone. The chain is built from TRBV4-2 and TRBJ2-2; D is ambiguous. The CDR3 is 12 amino acids. Germline CDR1 LGHNA, CDR2 YNFKEQ. Trimming removed 1 base at V and 6 bases at J, with 3 bases between. CDR3 region: CASSQGPGELFF. CDR3 nucleotides: TGTGCCAGCAGCCAAGGGCCCGGGGAGCTGTTTTTT.

The chain couples TRBV19 to TRBJ1-5; D possibly corresponds to TRBD1 (6 bases). V was clipped by 4 bases and J by 5 bases, with 18 bases between them. The CDR3 is 16 residues long. The germline CDR1 and CDR2 sequences are LNHDA and SQIVND (reference sequence). CDR3 loop: CASSNGWGQGDQPQHF. The CDR3 nucleotides read TGTGCCAGTAGTAATGGTTGGGGGCAGGGTGATCAGCCCCAGCATTTT.

The rearrangement uses TRBV27 and TRBJ2-7, with 7 nucleotides matching TRBD1. V lost 2 bases to trimming and J lost 4 bases; unmatched junction nucleotides: 2. The CDR3 length is 13 residues. Germline CDR1 reads MNHEY; CDR2 reads SMNVEV (reference sequence). CDR3 loop: CASSLGRGYEQYF. For the CDR3, the DNA is TGTGCCAGCAGTTTAGGCAGGGGGTACGAGCAGTACTTC.

V gene TRBV19 combines with J gene TRBJ2-2; the D gene is possibly TRBD2 (6 bases). Germline lookup yields CDR1 LNHDA and CDR2 SQIVND (reference sequence). The CDR3 has 15 amino acids. Trimming stripped 3 bases from V and 5 bases from J, with 13 bases between. The CDR3 spells CASSMGLFPTGELFF. In DNA form, the CDR3 reads TGTGCCAGTAGTATGGGACTTTTTCCGACCGGGGAGCTGTTTTTT.

This rearrangement joins TRBV7-9 to TRBJ2-7; 7 bases are shared with TRBD2. J lost 3 bases, V lost 3 bases, and 5 bases had no gene match. The CDR3 extends over 14 amino acids. CDR1 and CDR2 from the germline V gene are SEHNR and FQNEAQ (reference sequence). The chain's CDR3 is CASSLAGVGYEQYF. In nucleotides, the CDR3 is TGTGCCAGCAGCTTGGCGGGAGTTGGCTACGAGCAGTACTTC.

In this sample, this clone turned up a few times. The chain couples TRBV6-6 to TRBJ2-7, with D maybe TRBD1 (7 bases). Germline CDR1 and CDR2: MNHNY and SVGAGI (reference sequence). This CDR3 is built from 15 residues. V lost 6 bases, J lost 0 bases, and 15 bases lay in between. CDR3 sequence (DNA): TGTGCCAGCAGCGACCAGGGGGGAATCTCCTACGAGCAGTACTTC. Amino acid sequence: CASSDQGGISYEQYF.

V and J are TRBV5-1 and TRBJ2-2; unclear D gene. In germline, CDR1 is SGHRS, CDR2 YFSETQ. The CDR3 contains 16 residues. Trimming cost V 3 bases and J 0 bases, with 12 bases left between them. The CDR3 coding sequence is TGCGCCAGCAGCTCCCTAGTATACGCGAACACCGGGGAGCTGTTTTTT. Protein: CASSSLVYANTGELFF. Complete variable domain (other parts from reference TRBV5-1 and TRBJ2-2): KAGVTQTPRYLIKTRGQQVTLSCSPISGHRSVSWYQQTPGQGLQFLFEYFSETQRNKGNFPGRFSGRQFSNSRSEMNVSTLELGDSALYLCASSSLVYANTGELFFGEGSRLTVL.

This chain uses TRBV7-9 with TRBJ2-7, with D tentatively TRBD1 (6 bases). Trimming removed 5 bases from V and 0 bases from J, with 8 bases in between. From germline, CDR1 is SEHNR and CDR2 FQNEAQ (reference sequence). The CDR3 contains 13 residues. CDR3 region: CASSGTHSYEQYF. The CDR3 DNA reads TGTGCCAGCAGCGGGACACACTCCTACGAGCAGTACTTC.

This clone was detected only a few times. The gene calls are TRBV5-8 and TRBJ2-1, with 11 bases fitting TRBD2. This CDR3 is 16 amino acids long. In germline, CDR1 is SGHTS, CDR2 YDEGEE. J was trimmed by 8 bases and V by 5 bases; bases with no gene match: 12. The CDR3, as DNA: TGTGCCAGCAGTCCCTTACTAGCGGGAGTTCGCTATGAGCAGTTCTTC. Residues: CASSPLLAGVRYEQFF.

V usage is TRBV28 and J usage is TRBJ1-2, with 10 bases fitting TRBD1. The V gene's germline CDR1 is MDHEN and CDR2 SYDVKM. The CDR3 contains 16 residues. After removal of 5 bases from V and 2 bases from J, the junction contained 8 bases not matched to a gene. CDR3 sequence: CASSPPAGQGNYGYTF. For the CDR3, the DNA is TGTGCCAGCAGTCCTCCCGCGGGACAGGGGAACTATGGCTACACCTTC.

The gene calls are TRBV7-6 and TRBJ2-7; 7 bases map to TRBD1. Germline V gene lookup returns CDR1 SGHVS and CDR2 FNYEAQ. V lost 8 bases to trimming and J lost 3 bases; unmatched junction nucleotides: 16. The CDR3 runs to 16 residues. Written as DNA, the CDR3 is TGTGCCAGCTCCACAGGGGTAGGGGTTGGGGGCTACGAGCAGTACTTC. This gives the protein CASSTGVGVGGYEQYF.

The chain carries TRBV9 and TRBJ1-4; 7 bases fit TRBD1. With 4 bases clipped from V and 11 bases from J, the junction kept 17 bases outside the gene matches. There are 16 residues in the CDR3. CDR1 is SGDLS, CDR2 YYNGEE, per germline. The CDR3 is CASSNPRDNRGQKLFF. The CDR3 DNA sequence: TGTGCCAGCAGCAACCCACGAGATAACAGGGGACAGAAACTGTTTTTT.